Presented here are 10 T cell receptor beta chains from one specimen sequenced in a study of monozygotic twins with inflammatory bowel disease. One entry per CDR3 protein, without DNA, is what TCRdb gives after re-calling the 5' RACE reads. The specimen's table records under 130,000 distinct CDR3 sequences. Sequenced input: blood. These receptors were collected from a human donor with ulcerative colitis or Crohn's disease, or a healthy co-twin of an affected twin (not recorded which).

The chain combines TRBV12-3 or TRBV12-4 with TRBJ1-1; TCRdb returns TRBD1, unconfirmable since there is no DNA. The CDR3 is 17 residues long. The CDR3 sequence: CASNRREQGAPYTEAFF.

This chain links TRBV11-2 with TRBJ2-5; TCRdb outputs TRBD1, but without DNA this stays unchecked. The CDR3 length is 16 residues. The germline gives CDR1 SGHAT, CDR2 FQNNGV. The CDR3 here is CASSFPRTGTQETQYF.

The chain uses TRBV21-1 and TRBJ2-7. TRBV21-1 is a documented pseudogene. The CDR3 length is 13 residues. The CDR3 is CASDRQRSYEQYF.

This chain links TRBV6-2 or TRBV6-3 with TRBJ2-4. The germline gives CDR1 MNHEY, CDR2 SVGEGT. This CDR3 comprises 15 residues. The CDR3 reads CASRSSAWDKNIQYF.

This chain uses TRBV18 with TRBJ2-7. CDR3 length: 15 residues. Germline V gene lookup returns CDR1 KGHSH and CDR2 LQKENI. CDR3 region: CASSLAGDRSYEQYF.

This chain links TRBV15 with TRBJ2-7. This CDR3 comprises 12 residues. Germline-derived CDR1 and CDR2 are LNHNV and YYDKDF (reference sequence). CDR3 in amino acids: CATSRDLGEQYF.

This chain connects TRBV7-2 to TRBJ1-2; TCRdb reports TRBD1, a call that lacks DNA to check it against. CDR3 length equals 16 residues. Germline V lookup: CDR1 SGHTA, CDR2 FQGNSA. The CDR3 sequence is CASSLAGQGAGYGYTF. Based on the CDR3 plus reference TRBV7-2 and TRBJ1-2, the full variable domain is GAGVSQSPSNKVTEKGKDVELRCDPISGHTALYWYRQSLGQGLEFLIYFQGNSAPDKSGLPSDRFSAERTGGSVSTLTIQRTQQEDSAVYLCASSLAGQGAGYGYTFGSGTRLTVV.

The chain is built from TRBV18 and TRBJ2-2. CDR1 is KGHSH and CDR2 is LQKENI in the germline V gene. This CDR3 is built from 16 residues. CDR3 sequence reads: CASSVQGPKNTGELFF.

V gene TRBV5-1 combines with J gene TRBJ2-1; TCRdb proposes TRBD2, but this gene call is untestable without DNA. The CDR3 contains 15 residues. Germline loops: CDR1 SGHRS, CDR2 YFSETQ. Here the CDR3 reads CASSSLAGGIDEQFF.

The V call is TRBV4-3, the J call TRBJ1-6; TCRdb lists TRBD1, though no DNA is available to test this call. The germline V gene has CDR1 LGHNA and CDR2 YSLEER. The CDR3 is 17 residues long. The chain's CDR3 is CASSQDARTEGLSPLHF.